This entry lists 21 T cell receptor beta chains sequenced from one sample in a study of identical twins. TCRdb re-derived calls from the 5' RACE reads in MiXCR, one entry per CDR3 protein. The table includes 420,000 or so distinct CDR3 sequences, less than 20% detected once. The material sequenced was naive T cells sorted from blood. Every receptor here comes from a man in his forties or fifties in good health.

This clonotype was detected a few times. The rearrangement joins TRBV11-2 to TRBJ2-3; 12 bases line up with TRBD2. Trimming cost V 4 bases and J 1 base; bases outside gene matches: 15. The CDR3 loop spans 20 amino acids. The germline CDR1 and CDR2 sequences are SGHAT and FQNNGV. In nucleotides, the CDR3 is TGTGCCAGCAGCTCCCCATGGGACAGAAGACTAGCGGGAGGCACAGATACGCAGTATTTT. This translates into CASSSPWDRRLAGGTDTQYF.

This sequence joins TRBV5-1 and TRBJ2-1; TRBD2 matches 11 bases. V trimming: 2 bases; J trimming: 4 bases; junction bases outside the gene matches: 8. Germline values: CDR1 SGHRS, CDR2 YFSETQ. The CDR3 has 17 amino acids. The DNA of the CDR3 is TGCGCCAGCAGCTTTGGGACTAGCGGCGGGTTATACAATGAGCAGTTCTTC. Its protein is CASSFGTSGGLYNEQFF.

This clonotype was detected ten times or more. The V call is TRBV29-1, the J call TRBJ1-1, with 8 bases that match TRBD1. The trim removed 2 bases at V and 3 bases at J, leaving 2 bases unmatched. The CDR3 is 13 amino acids. Germline V gene data show CDR1 as SQVTM and CDR2 as ANQGSEA. CDR3 DNA: TGCAGCGTTGAAAAGGACAGGGACACTGAAGCTTTCTTT. It translates to CSVEKDRDTEAFF. The full variable domain, in which reference TRBV29-1 and TRBJ1-1 provide the parts outside the CDR3, is SAVISQKPSRDICQRGTSLTIQCQVDSQVTMMFWYRQQPGQSLTLIATANQGSEATYESGFVIDKFPISRPNLTFSTLTVSNMSPEDSSIYLCSVEKDRDTEAFFGQGTRLTVV.

The chain links TRBV24-1 to TRBJ2-1, with 9 bases aligning to TRBD2. Germline CDR1 KGHDR, CDR2 SFDVKD. The CDR3 consists of 15 residues. The ends lost 6 bases at V and 0 bases at J; junction bases unmatched: 2. The CDR3 DNA sequence: TGTGCCACCAGTCTAGCGGGGATCTCCTACAATGAGCAGTTCTTC. Translated: CATSLAGISYNEQFF.

The chain carries TRBV12-3 or TRBV12-4 and TRBJ1-5; no clear D. Trimming left V 2 bases short and J 7 bases short, with 9 bases between. The CDR3 covers 13 residues. The CDR3 DNA follows: TGTGCCAGCAGTTTATCCCCTAAGCAGCCCCAGCATTTT. Its protein product is CASSLSPKQPQHF.

Many counts were recorded for this clonotype. This chain links TRBV6-2 or TRBV6-3 with TRBJ2-7; no clear D gene. The V end lost 6 bases, the J end lost 0 bases, and 15 bases lay between the germline ends. Germline CDR1 and CDR2: MNHEY and SVGEGT. The CDR3 sequence is 15 residues long. In nucleotides, the CDR3 is TGTGCCAGCAGGGTCGGTGGAGTTCGCTCCTACGAGCAGTACTTC. Its protein is CASRVGGVRSYEQYF.

In this sample, this clonotype turned up a few times. DNA of the CDR3: TGTGCCAGCAGCCCCGCAAATCCGGCAGGGGCCTACGAGCAGTACTTC. It encodes CASSPANPAGAYEQYF. The chain is built from TRBV7-2 and TRBJ2-7, with D maybe TRBD1 (6 bases). The V gene's germline CDR1 is SGHTA and CDR2 FQGNSA. Trimming removed 5 bases from V and 2 bases from J, with 19 bases in between. The CDR3 length is 16 residues.

The rearrangement uses TRBV7-2 and TRBJ1-3; no clear D. V lost 1 base to trimming and J lost 3 bases, with 7 bases between them. Germline V gene data show CDR1 as SGHTA and CDR2 as FQGNSA. The CDR3 has 14 residues. CDR3 in amino acids: CASSLDPYGNTIYF. In DNA form, the CDR3 reads TGTGCCAGCAGCTTAGACCCATATGGAAACACCATATATTTT.

This clonotype was seen a few times. The CDR3: CASSWTSGDNQETQYF. CDR3 nucleotides: TGTGCCAGCAGTTGGACTAGCGGGGATAACCAAGAGACCCAGTACTTC. The genes are TRBV6-2 or TRBV6-3 and TRBJ2-5, with 12 positions matching TRBD2. J was trimmed by 0 bases and V by 4 bases; bases with no gene match: 3. The CDR3 totals 16 residues. Germline V CDR1 and CDR2: MNHEY, SVGEGT.

This clonotype was seen a handful of times. The rearrangement links TRBV5-4 to TRBJ1-4; 7 nucleotides align to TRBD1. J was trimmed by 6 bases and V by 0 bases; bases with no gene match: 5. Germline CDR1 reads SGHNT; CDR2 reads YYREEE (reference sequence). The CDR3 covers 15 residues. The CDR3 DNA follows: TGTGCCAGCAGCTTGGTGGGCCAGGGGGATGAAAAACTGTTTTTT. Amino acid sequence: CASSLVGQGDEKLFF.

This chain uses TRBV11-2 with TRBJ1-1; D is uncertain. V was cut by 10 bases and J by 7 bases, with 13 bases left in between. The CDR3 loop spans 11 amino acids. Germline lookup yields CDR1 SGHAT and CDR2 FQNNGV. The CDR3 region is CATSSLGEAFF. CDR3 nucleotide sequence: TGTGCCACCTCTTCCCTCGGTGAAGCTTTCTTT.

The chain uses TRBV27 and TRBJ2-1; 7 nucleotides line up with TRBD2. Trimming at V came to 2 bases and at J to 8 bases, leaving 6 bases not matched to a gene. The CDR3 totals 14 residues. Germline V lookup: CDR1 MNHEY, CDR2 SMNVEV (reference sequence). The CDR3 DNA reads as TGTGCCAGCAGTTTAAAACTAGCGTCGTATGAGCAGTTCTTC. It specifies CASSLKLASYEQFF.

V is TRBV20-1 and J is TRBJ1-1, with 8 bases matching TRBD1. J was trimmed by 5 bases and V by 0 bases; bases with no gene match: 8. Germline-derived CDR1 and CDR2 are DFQATT and SNEGSKA (reference sequence). The CDR3 covers 15 residues. The CDR3: CSARDPGGAGTEAFF. CDR3 nucleotide sequence: TGCAGTGCTAGAGATCCAGGGGGCGCGGGGACTGAAGCTTTCTTT.

The gene calls are TRBV12-3 or TRBV12-4 and TRBJ2-7, with TRBD1 as a possible D gene (5 bases). With 5 bases removed from V and 5 bases from J, the gap between germline ends came to 16 bases. The CDR3 spans 14 residues. The CDR3 bases are TGTGCCAGCAGTCTCGGCAGGGCTGCCCACGAGCAGTACTTC. It is translated as CASSLGRAAHEQYF.

The rearrangement joins TRBV5-1 to TRBJ2-2, with 10 positions matching TRBD2. The CDR3 sequence is 15 residues long. Germline CDR1 SGHRS, CDR2 YFSETQ. The V gene end was trimmed by 5 bases and the J gene end by 3 bases; junction bases not matched to a gene: 4. In nucleotides, the CDR3 is TGCGCCAGCAGGTCCGGACTAGCGGACACCGGGGAGCTGTTTTTT. Translated, it gives CASRSGLADTGELFF.

This clonotype was picked up a small number of times. The V call is TRBV6-2 or TRBV6-3, the J call TRBJ1-5; a possible D gene is TRBD1 (6 bases). Germline assignment: CDR1 MNHEY and CDR2 SVGEGT. There are 17 residues in the CDR3. V was pared by 5 bases and J by 4 bases, with 21 bases between. The DNA for the CDR3 is TGTGCCAGCAGTCAAGGGTCTCTGGGGGCGCGAAATCAGCCCCAGCATTTT. Translating it yields CASSQGSLGARNQPQHF.

At least ten counts were recorded for this clonotype. The V gene is TRBV20-1, the J gene TRBJ2-1; D may be TRBD1 (5 bases). This CDR3 has 11 residues. CDR1 and CDR2 (germline): DFQATT, SNEGSKA (reference sequence). V was trimmed by 7 bases and J by 3 bases, leaving 7 bases between them. The CDR3 sequence is CSVGDYNEQFF. CDR3 bases: TGCAGTGTAGGGGACTACAATGAGCAGTTCTTC.

The sample holds a few counts of this clonotype. The genes are TRBV5-1 and TRBJ2-3; 14 bases are shared with TRBD2. The V segment lost 4 bases and the J segment 1 base; nucleotides outside the gene matches: 5. The CDR3 length is 17 residues. Germline-derived CDR1 and CDR2 are SGHRS and YFSETQ. Written as DNA, the CDR3 is TGCGCCAGCAGCGAAGGACTAGCGGGGGGCCGCACAGATACGCAGTATTTT. Its protein is CASSEGLAGGRTDTQYF.

This clonotype was observed at least ten times. The chain recombines TRBV5-1 with TRBJ2-7; D is ambiguous. The CDR3 totals 13 residues. CDR1 is SGHRS and CDR2 is YFSETQ in the germline V gene. The V end was cut by 0 bases, the J end by 5 bases, with 9 bases between. The CDR3: CASSLGGFDEQYF. The CDR3 DNA sequence: TGCGCCAGCAGCTTGGGCGGCTTCGACGAGCAGTACTTC.

This rearrangement joins TRBV10-3 to TRBJ1-3; D may be TRBD1 (5 bases). Trimming took 6 bases from V and 2 from J, leaving 11 bases between them. The CDR3 has 14 amino acids. CDR1 ENHRY and CDR2 SYGVKD come from the germline V gene. The CDR3 here is CAIRGTLAGNTIYF. CDR3 bases: TGTGCCATCAGGGGGACTTTGGCTGGAAACACCATATATTTT.

Note on this clonotype: A much more abundant neighbour one base away suggests this may be a read error. V gene TRBV4-2 combines with J gene TRBJ2-7, with TRBD1 matching 8 bases. V lost 4 bases to trimming and J lost 5 bases; unmatched junction nucleotides: 16. The germline V gene encodes CDR1 LGHNA and CDR2 YNFKEQ. The CDR3 length is 17 residues. CDR3 in DNA: TGTGCCAGCAGCCTTAGATCCCAAATGACAGGGGTCAACGAGCAGTACTTC. Translating gives CASSLRSQMTGVNEQYF.